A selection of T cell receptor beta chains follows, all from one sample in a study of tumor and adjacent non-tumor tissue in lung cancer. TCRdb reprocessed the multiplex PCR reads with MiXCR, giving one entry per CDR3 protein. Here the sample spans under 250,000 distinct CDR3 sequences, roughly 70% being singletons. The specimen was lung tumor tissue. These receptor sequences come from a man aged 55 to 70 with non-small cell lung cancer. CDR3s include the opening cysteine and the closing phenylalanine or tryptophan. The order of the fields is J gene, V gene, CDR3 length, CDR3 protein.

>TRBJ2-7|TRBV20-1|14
CSAQTSPGRYEQYF
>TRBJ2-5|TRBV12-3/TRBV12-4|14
CASSLSQQKKTQYF
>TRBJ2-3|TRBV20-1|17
CSAKIFSGTSHTDTQYF
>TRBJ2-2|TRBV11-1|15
CTSSQLAGGTGKPFF
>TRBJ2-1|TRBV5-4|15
CASSFGQRSYYEQFF
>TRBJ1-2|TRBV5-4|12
CAISWGDYRYTF
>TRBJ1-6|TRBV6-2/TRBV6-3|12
CASSLPNPPLHF
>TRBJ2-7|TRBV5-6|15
CASSLKRSGPYEQYF
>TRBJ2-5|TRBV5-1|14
CASSSQGPPETQYF
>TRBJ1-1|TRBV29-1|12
CSVEDGSADAFF
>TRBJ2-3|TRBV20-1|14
CSVPHQQGPDTQYF
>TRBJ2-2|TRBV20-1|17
CSAIPSWGQRFTGELFF
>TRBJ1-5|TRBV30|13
CACVTGLCQPQHF
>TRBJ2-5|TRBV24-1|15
CATAQAGCVTRTQYF
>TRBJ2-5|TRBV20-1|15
CCARDLAGGHETQSF
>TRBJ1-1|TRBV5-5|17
CASSSSYRPRKNTEAFF
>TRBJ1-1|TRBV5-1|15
CASSLPQGVATEAFF
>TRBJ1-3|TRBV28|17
CASSSPPGTASGNTIYF
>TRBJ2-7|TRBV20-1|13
CSARTDNLYDQYF
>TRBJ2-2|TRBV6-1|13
CASSGGDTGQLFF
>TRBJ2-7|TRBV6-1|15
CASSWETGAFYEQYF
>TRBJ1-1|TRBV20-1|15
CNAGDRQGAATEAFF
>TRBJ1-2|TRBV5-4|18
CASSLGGTGGLVNYGYTF
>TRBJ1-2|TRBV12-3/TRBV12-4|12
CASRRDDYGYTF
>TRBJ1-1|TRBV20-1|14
CSAVPGQGVTEASF
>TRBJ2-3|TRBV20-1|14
CSASLAGGAGTQYF
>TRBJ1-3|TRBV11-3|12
CASSHNGNTLYF
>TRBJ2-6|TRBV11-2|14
CANSLISGANLMIF
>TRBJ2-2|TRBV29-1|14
CSVQGQGNTGELLF
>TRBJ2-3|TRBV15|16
CATSRDRGRRTDTQYF
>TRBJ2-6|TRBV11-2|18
CASSPTSGGATATNVLTF
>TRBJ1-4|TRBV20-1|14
CSARRDRGTEKLFF
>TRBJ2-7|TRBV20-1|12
CSVIAEAGEQYF
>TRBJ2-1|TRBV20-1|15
CSARDGRYPYNEQFF
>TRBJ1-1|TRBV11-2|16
CASSSTGEETLTEAFF
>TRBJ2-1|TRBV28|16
CASSLPGQGLYNEQFF
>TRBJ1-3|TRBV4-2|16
CVSSQAHRGSGNTIYF
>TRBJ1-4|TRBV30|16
CAWSGQTRFSGEKLVF
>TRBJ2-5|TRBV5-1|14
CASSLMSGQETQYF
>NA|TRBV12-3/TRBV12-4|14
CASSPTGLDQPQYF